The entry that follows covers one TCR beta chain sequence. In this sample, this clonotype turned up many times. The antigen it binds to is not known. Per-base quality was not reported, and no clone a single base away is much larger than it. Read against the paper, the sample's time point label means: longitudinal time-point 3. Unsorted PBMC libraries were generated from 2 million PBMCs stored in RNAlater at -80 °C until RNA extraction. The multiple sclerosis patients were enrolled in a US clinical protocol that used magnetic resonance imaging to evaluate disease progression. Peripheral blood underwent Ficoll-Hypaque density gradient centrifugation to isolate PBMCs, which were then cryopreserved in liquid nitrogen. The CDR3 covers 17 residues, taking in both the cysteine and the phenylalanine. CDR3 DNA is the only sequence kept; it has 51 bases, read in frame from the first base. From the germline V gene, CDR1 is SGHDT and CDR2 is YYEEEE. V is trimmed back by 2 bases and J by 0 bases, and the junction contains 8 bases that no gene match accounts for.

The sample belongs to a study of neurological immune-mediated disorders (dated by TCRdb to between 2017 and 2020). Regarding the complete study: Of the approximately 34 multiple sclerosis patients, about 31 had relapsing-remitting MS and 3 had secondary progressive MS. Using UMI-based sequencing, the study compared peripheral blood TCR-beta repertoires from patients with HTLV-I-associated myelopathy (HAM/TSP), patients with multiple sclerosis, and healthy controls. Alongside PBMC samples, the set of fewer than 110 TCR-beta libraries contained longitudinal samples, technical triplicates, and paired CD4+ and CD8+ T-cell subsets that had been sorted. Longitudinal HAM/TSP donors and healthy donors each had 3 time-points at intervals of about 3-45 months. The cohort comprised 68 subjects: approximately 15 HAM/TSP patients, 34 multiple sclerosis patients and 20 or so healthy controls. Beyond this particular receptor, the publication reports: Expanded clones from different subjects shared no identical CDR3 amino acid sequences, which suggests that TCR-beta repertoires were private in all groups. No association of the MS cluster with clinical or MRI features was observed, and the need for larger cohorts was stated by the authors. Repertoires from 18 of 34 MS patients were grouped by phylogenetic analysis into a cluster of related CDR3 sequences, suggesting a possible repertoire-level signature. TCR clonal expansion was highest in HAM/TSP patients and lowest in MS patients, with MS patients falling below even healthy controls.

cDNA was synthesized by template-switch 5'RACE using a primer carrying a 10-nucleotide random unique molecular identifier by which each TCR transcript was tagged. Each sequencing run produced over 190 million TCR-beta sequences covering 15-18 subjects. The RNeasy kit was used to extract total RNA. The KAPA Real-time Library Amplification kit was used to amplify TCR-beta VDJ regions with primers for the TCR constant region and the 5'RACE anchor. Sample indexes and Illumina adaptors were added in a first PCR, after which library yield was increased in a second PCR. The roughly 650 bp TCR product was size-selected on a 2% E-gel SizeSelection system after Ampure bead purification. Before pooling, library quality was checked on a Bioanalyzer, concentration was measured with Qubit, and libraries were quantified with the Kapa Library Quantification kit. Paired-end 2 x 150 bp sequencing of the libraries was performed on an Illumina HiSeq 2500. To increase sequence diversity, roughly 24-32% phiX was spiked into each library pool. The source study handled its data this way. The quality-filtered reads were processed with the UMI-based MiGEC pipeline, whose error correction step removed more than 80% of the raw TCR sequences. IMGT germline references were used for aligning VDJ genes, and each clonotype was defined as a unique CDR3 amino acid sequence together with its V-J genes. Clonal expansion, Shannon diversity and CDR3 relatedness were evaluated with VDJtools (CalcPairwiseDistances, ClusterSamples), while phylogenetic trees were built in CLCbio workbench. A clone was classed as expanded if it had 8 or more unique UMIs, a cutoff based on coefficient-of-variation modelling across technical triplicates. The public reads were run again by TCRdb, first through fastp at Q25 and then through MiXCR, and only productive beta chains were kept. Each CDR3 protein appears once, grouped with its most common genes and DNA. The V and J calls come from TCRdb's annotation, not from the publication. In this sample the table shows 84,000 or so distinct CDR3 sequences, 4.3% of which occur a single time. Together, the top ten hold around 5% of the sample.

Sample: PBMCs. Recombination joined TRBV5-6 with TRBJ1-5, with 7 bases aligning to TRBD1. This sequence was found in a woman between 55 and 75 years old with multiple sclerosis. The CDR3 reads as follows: CASSFGQAQYSNQPQHF. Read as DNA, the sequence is TGTGCCAGCAGCTTTGGACAGGCCCAATATAGCAATCAGCCCCAGCATTTT.